This T cell receptor beta chain stems from a study of siplizumab effects on memory and regulatory T cells. Broader study findings: Naive T cells seemed more diverse than memory cells and seemed major alloresponse contributors. Solely a minor proportion of alloreactive clones could be assigned to unstimulated subsets.

In the case of this clone: The antigen is not known.

This CDR3 has 13 amino acids. CDR1 and CDR2 from the germline V gene are SNHLY and FYNNEI. The trim removed 7 bases at V and 5 bases at J, leaving 5 bases unmatched. Assays were performed on approximately 100,000 TCR templates per sample. Generated by immunoSEQ multiplex PCR, the TCRdb table keeps only in-frame clones and is missing some. Seen here are tens of thousands of clones, around 90% observed once, and the top ten hold approximately 1.4%. The sequence derives from a human donor in good health. The J gene is TRBJ2-1, the V gene TRBV2, with 7 bases matching TRBD1. The source material was Tregs sorted from blood. DNA of the CDR3: TGTGCCAGCAACCGGGACAGAAACAATGAGCAGTTCTTC. Translation gives CASNRDRNNEQFF.